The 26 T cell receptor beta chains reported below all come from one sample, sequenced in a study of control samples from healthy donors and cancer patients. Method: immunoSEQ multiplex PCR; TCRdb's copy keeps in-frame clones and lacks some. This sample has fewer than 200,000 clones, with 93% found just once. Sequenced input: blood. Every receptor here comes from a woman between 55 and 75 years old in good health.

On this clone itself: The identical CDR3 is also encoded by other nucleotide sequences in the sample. The CDR3 DNA is TGTGCCAGCAGCTTGGGGGTTGGGACAGGGGGTCAGCCCCAGCATTTT. This gives the protein CASSLGVGTGGQPQHF. V is TRBV5-8 and J is TRBJ1-5, with 11 bases aligning to TRBD1. The trim removed 0 bases at V and 6 bases at J, leaving 5 bases unmatched. This CDR3 contains 16 residues. Germline V lookup: CDR1 SGHTS, CDR2 YDEGEE.

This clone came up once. CDR3 loop: CASSLGGLYNSPLHF. The CDR3 DNA follows: TGTGCCAGCAGCTTGGGGGGGCTCTATAATTCACCCCTCCACTTT. The chain combines TRBV11-2 with TRBJ1-6; D might be TRBD1 (6 bases). Trimming removed 3 bases at V and 3 bases at J, with 9 bases between. The germline V gene encodes CDR1 SGHAT and CDR2 FQNNGV. This CDR3 contains 15 residues.

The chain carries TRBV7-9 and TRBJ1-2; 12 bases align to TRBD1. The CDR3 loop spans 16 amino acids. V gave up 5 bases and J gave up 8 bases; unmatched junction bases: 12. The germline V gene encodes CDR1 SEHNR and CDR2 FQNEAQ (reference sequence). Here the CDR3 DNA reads TGTGCCAGCAGCGTCTCCCCCGGGACAGGGGGCGAGGGCTACACCTTC. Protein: CASSVSPGTGGEGYTF. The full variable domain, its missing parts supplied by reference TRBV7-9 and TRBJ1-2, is DTGVSQNPRHKITKRGQNVTFRCDPISEHNRLYWYRQTLGQGPEFLTYFQNEAQLEKSRLLSDRFSAERPKGSFSTLEIQRTEQGDSAMYLCASSVSPGTGGEGYTFGSGTRLTVV.

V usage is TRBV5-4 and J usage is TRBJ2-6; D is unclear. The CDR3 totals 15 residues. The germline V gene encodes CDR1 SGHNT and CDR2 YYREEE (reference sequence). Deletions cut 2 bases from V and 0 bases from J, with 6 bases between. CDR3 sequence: CASSFTGSGANVLTF. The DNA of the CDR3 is TGTGCCAGCAGCTTCACTGGCTCTGGGGCCAACGTCCTGACTTTC.

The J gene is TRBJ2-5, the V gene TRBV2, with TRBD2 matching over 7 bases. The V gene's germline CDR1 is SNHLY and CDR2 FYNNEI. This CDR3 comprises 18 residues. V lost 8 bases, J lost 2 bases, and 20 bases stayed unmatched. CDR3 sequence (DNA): TGTGCCAGCCGATTCGAAGGGTTCCTAGCGGCCCAACAAGAGACCCAGTACTTC. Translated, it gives CASRFEGFLAAQQETQYF.

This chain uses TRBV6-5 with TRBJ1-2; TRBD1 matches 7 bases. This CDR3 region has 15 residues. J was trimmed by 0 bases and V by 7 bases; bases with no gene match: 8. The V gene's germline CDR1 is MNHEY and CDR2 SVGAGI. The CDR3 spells CASTTRTGSNYGYTF. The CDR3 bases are TGTGCCAGCACCACCAGGACAGGCTCTAACTATGGCTACACCTTC.

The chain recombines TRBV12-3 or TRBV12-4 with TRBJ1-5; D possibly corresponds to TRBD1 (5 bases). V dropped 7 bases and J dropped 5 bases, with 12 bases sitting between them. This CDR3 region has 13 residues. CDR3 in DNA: TGTGCCAGCACGGGGCAGGGTTATCAGCCCCAGCATTTT. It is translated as CASTGQGYQPQHF.

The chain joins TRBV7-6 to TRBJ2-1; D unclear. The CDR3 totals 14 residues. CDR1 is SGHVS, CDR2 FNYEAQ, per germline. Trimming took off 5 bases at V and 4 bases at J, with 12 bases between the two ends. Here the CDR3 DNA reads TGTGCCAGCAGCCGATCGGGCAGGTACAATGAGCAGTTCTTC. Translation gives CASSRSGRYNEQFF.

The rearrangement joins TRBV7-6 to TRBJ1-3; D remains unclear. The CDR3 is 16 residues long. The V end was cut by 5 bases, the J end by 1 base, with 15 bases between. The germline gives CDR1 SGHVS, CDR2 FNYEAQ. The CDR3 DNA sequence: TGTGCCAGCAGCCGTGCGGGGAAAGGGTCTGGAAACACCATATATTTT. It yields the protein CASSRAGKGSGNTIYF. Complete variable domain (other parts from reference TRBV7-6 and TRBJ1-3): GAGVSQSPRYKVTKRGQDVALRCDPISGHVSLYWYRQALGQGPEFLTYFNYEAQQDKSGLPNDRFSAERPEGSISTLTIQRTEQRDSAMYRCASSRAGKGSGNTIYFGEGSWLTVV.

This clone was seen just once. CDR3 bases: TGTGCCTGGAGCCTGAAGCCGGGTTCACCCCTCCACTTT. This translates into CAWSLKPGSPLHF. This chain joins TRBV30 and TRBJ1-6, with no clear D. CDR1 GTSNPN and CDR2 SVGIG come from the germline V gene (reference sequence). The germline V and J ends were trimmed by 3 bases and 9 bases, with 12 bases remaining between them. This CDR3 spans 13 amino acids.

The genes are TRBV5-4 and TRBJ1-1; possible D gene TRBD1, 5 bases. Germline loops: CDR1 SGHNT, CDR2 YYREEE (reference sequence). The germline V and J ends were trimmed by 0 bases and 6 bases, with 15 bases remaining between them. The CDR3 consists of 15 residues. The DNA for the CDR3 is TGTGCCAGCAGCTTGGGGGGCGCTTTACGCTCTGAAGCTTTCTTT. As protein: CASSLGGALRSEAFF.

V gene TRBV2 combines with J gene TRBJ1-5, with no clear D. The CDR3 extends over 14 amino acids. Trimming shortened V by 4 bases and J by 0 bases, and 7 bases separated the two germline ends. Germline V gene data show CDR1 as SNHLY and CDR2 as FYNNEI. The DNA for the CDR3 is TGTGCCAGCAGTGCATATTATAGCAATCAGCCCCAGCATTTT. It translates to CASSAYYSNQPQHF.

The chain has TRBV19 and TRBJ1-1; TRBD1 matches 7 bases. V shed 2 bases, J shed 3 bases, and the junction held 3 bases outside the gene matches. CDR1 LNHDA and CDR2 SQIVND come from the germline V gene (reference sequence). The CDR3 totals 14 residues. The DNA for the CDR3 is TGTGCCAGTAGTATACAGGGGGGGGACACTGAAGCTTTCTTT. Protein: CASSIQGGDTEAFF. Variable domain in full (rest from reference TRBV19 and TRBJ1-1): DGGITQSPKYLFRKEGQNVTLSCEQNLNHDAMYWYRQDPGQGLRLIYYSQIVNDFQKGDIAEGYSVSREKKESFPLTVTSAQKNPTAFYLCASSIQGGDTEAFFGQGTRLTVV.

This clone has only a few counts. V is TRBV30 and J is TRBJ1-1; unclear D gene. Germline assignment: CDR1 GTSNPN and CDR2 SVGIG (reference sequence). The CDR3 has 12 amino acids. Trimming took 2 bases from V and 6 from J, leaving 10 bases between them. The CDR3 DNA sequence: TGTGCCTGGAGTCGGACGGGAGCTGAAGCTTTCTTT. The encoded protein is CAWSRTGAEAFF.

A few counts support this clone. The CDR3 DNA reads as TGTGCCAGCAGTGAACTAGCGGGGGGGCCAGATACGCAGTATTTT. It specifies CASSELAGGPDTQYF. This sequence joins TRBV6-1 and TRBJ2-3; 12 bases are a match to TRBD2. CDR1 and CDR2 from the germline V gene are MNHNS and SASEGT. The CDR3 extends over 15 amino acids. V shed 2 bases, J shed 4 bases, and the junction held 1 base outside the gene matches.

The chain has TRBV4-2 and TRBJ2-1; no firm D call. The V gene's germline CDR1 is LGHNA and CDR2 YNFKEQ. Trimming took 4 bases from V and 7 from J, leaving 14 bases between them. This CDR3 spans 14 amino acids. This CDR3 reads CASSPGDGPNEQFF. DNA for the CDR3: TGTGCCAGCAGCCCGGGCGACGGCCCGAATGAGCAGTTCTTC.

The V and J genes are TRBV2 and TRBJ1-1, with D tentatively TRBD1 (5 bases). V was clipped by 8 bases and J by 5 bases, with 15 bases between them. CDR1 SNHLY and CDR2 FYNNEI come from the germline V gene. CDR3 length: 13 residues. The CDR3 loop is CASHLQEGTEAFF. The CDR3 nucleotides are TGTGCCAGCCACTTACAAGAGGGGACTGAAGCTTTCTTT. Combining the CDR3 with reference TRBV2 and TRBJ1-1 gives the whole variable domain EPEVTQTPSHQVTQMGQEVILRCVPISNHLYFYWYRQILGQKVEFLVSFYNNEISEKSEIFDDQFSVERPDGSNFTLKIRSTKLEDSAMYFCASHLQEGTEAFFGQGTRLTVV.

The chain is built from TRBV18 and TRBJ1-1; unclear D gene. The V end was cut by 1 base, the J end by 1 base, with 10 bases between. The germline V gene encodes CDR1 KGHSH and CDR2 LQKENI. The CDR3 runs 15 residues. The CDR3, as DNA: TGTGCCAGCTCACCACAGGCCAGCGAGAACACTGAAGCTTTCTTT. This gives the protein CASSPQASENTEAFF.

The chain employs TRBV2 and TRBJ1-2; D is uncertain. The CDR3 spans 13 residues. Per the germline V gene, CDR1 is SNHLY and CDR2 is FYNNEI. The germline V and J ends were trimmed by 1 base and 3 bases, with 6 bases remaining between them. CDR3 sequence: CASSEGRDYGYTF. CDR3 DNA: TGTGCCAGCAGTGAAGGGAGAGACTATGGCTACACCTTC.

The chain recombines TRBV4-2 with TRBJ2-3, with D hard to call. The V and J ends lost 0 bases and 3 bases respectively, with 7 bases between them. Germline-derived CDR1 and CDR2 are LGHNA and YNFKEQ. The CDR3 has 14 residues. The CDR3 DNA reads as TGTGCCAGCAGCCAAGAGCCTGCGACAGATACGCAGTATTTT. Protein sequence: CASSQEPATDTQYF.

The CDR3 protein is CASSYGDRSQPQHF. The CDR3 coding sequence is TGTGCCAGCAGTTACGGGGACAGGAGTCAGCCCCAGCATTTT. This chain uses TRBV6-5 with TRBJ1-5, with 8 bases identical to TRBD1. With 2 bases clipped from V and 6 bases from J, the junction kept 3 bases outside the gene matches. Germline V lookup: CDR1 MNHEY, CDR2 SVGAGI. This CDR3 region has 14 residues.

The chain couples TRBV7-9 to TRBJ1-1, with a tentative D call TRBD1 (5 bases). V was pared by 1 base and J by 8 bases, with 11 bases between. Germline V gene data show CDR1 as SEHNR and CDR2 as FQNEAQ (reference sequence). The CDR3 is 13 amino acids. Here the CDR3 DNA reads TGTGCCAGCAGCTTAGGACAGTATAGCGAAGCTTTCTTT. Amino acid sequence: CASSLGQYSEAFF. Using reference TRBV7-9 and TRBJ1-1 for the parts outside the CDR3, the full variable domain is DTGVSQNPRHKITKRGQNVTFRCDPISEHNRLYWYRQTLGQGPEFLTYFQNEAQLEKSRLLSDRFSAERPKGSFSTLEIQRTEQGDSAMYLCASSLGQYSEAFFGQGTRLTVV.

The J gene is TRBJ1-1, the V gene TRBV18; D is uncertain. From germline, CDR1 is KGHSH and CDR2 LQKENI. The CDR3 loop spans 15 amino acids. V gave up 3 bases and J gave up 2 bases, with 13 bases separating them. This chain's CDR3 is CASSPRLALNTEAFF. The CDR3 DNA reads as TGTGCCAGCTCACCGCGATTGGCCCTTAACACTGAAGCTTTCTTT. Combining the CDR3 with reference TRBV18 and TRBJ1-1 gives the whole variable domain NAGVMQNPRHLVRRRGQEARLRCSPMKGHSHVYWYRQLPEEGLKFMVYLQKENIIDESGMPKERFSAEFPKEGPSILRIQQVVRGDSAAYFCASSPRLALNTEAFFGQGTRLTVV.

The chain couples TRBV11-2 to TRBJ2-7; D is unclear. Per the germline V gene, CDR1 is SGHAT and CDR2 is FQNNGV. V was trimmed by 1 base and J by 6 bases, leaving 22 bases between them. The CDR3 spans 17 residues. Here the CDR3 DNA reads TGTGCCAGCAGCTTAGGGAGATTAGGAGTTGCAGAAACCGAGCAGTACTTC. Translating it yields CASSLGRLGVAETEQYF. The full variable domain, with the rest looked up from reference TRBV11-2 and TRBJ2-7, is EAGVAQSPRYKIIEKRQSVAFWCNPISGHATLYWYQQILGQGPKLLIQFQNNGVVDDSQLPKDRFSAERLKGVDSTLKIQPAKLEDSAVYLCASSLGRLGVAETEQYFGPGTRLTVT.

CDR3 protein: CASSSWTGRKNSPLHF. DNA of the CDR3: TGTGCCAGCAGTTCCTGGACAGGGCGGAAGAATTCACCCCTCCACTTT. This rearrangement joins TRBV6-2 or TRBV6-3 to TRBJ1-6; 8 bases align to TRBD1. In germline, CDR1 is MNHEY, CDR2 SVGEGT. V lost 4 bases to trimming and J lost 7 bases; unmatched junction nucleotides: 9. This CDR3 is 16 amino acids long.

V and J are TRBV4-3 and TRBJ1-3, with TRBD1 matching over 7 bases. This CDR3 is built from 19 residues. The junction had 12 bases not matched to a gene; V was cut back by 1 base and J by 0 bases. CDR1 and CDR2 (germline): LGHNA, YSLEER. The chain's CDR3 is CASSQGVMLDRRSGNTIYF. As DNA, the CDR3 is TGCGCCAGCAGCCAAGGGGTGATGTTGGACAGGCGCTCTGGAAACACCATATATTTT.